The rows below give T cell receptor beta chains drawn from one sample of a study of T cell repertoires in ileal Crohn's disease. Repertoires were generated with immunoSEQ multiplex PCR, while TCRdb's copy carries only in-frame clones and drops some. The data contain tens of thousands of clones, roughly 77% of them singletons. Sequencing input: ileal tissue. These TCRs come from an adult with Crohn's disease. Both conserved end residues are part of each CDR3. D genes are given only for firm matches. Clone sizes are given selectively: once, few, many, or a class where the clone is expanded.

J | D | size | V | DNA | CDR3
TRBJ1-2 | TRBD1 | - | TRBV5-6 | TGTGCCAGCAGCTTGGAACGGCGGACAGGGACCAACTATGGCTACACCTTC | CASSLERRTGTNYGYTF
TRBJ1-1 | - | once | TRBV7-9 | TGTGCCAGCAGCTTAACGGTGAACACTGAAGCTTTCTTT | CASSLTVNTEAFF
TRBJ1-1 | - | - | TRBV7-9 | TGTGCCAGCAGCTTGGAAGGGGTCCTGGCTGAAGCTTTCTTT | CASSLEGVLAEAFF
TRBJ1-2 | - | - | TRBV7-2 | TGTGCCAGCAGCTTAGGGGGGCGAATCTATGGCTACACCTTC | CASSLGGRIYGYTF
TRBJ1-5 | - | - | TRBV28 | TGTGCCAGCAGGGAGAGGAGCCAGCCCCAGCATTTT | CASRERSQPQHF
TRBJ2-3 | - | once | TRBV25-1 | TGTGCCAGCAGCTGGCGGGGCATAGATACGCAGTATTTT | CASSWRGIDTQYF
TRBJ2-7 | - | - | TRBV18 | TGTGCCAGCTCACCCAGGTACGAGCAGTACTTC | CASSPRYEQYF
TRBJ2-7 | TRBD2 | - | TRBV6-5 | TGTGCCAGCAGTTACCTCCTAGCGGGGGGCTACGAGCAGTACTTC | CASSYLLAGGYEQYF
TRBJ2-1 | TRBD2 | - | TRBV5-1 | TGCGCCAGCAGCTTGGGTGCTAGCGGGGGGGCAATCGCAAATGAGCAGTTCTTC | CASSLGASGGAIANEQFF
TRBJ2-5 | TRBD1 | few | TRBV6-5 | TGTGCCAGCCGATTCCGGGACAGGGATCAAGAGACCCAGTACTTC | CASRFRDRDQETQYF
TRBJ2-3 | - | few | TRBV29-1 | TGCAGCGTCAGACTCGGCACAGATACGCAGTATTTT | CSVRLGTDTQYF
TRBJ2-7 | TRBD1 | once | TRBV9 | TGTGCCAGCAGCCCGGGACAGGGTGTTTCGTACGAGCAGTACTTC | CASSPGQGVSYEQYF
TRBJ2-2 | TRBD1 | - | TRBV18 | TGTGCCAGCTCACCAGGGACAGGGGGCGCCGCGGTCACCGGGGAGCTGTTTTTT | CASSPGTGGAAVTGELFF
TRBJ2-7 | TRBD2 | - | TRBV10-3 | TGTGCCATCAGCAAGACCGGGACTAGCGGTTCCTACGAGCAGTACTTC | CAISKTGTSGSYEQYF
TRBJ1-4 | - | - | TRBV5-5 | TGTGCCAGCCACGGGAAGGAAAAACTGTTTTTT | CASHGKEKLFF
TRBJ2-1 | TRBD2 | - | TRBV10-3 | TGTGCCACCGGGACTAGCGGGGGGGAATTTAATGAGCAGTTCTTC | CATGTSGGEFNEQFF
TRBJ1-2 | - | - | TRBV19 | TGTGCCAGTAGTATCCCCGGAACAGGTGGCTACACCTTC | CASSIPGTGGYTF
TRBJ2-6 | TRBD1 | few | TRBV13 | TGTGCCAGCAGCTTAATTGTGGACAGGGGGGGGCCTGGGGCCAACGTCCTGACTTTC | CASSLIVDRGGPGANVLTF
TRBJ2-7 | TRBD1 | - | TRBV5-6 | TGTGCCAGTTCTACAGGGGTCTGGGACGAGCAGTACTTC | CASSTGVWDEQYF
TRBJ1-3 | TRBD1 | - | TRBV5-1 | TGCGCCAGCAGCTTGGGACCACAGGGGGCGTTTATAGGAAACACCATATATTTT | CASSLGPQGAFIGNTIYF
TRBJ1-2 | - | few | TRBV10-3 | TGTGCCATCAGTGAGTCCGGGACCACGACAGGCGCCTATGGCTACACCTTC | CAISESGTTTGAYGYTF
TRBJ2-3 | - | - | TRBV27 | TGTGCCAGCAGTTCATATTTGACGAGCAGGGGGGCAGATACGCAGTATTTT | CASSSYLTSRGADTQYF
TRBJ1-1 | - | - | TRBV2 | TGTGCCAGCAGTGTAGAGAGCACTGAAGCTTTCTTT | CASSVESTEAFF
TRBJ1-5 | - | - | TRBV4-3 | TGCGCCAGCAGCCAAGAACTGACAGTCAATCAGCCCCAGCATTTT | CASSQELTVNQPQHF
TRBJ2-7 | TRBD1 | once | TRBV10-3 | TGTGCCATCAGTGACGGGACAGGGGATGACGAGCAGTACTTC | CAISDGTGDDEQYF
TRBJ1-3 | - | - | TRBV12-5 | TGTGCTAGTGGTCCAGGGGTAGGAGGAAACACCATATATTTT | CASGPGVGGNTIYF
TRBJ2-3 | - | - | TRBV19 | TGTGCCAGTAGGGGTTTGGGCAGGGGCTCCCAGGATACGCAGTATTTT | CASRGLGRGSQDTQYF
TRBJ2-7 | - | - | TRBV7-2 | TGTGCCAGCAGCCCTCGTCAGGGGGGTGGAGCCGAGCAGTACTTC | CASSPRQGGGAEQYF
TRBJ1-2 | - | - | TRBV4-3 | TGCGCCAGCAGCCAAGATACCGGAGGGGACTATGGCTACACCTTC | CASSQDTGGDYGYTF
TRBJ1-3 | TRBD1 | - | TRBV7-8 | TGTGCCAGCAGCTTAGACAGGGGGCATGGAAACACCATATATTTT | CASSLDRGHGNTIYF
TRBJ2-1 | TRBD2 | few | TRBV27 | TGTGCCAGCAGTTACAGGCGGGGGACGGGACCCTACAATGAGCAGTTCTTC | CASSYRRGTGPYNEQFF
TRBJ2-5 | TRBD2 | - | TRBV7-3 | TGTGCCAGCAGCAGAGGGACTAGCGGGGGCCTGGAGACCCAGTACTTC | CASSRGTSGGLETQYF
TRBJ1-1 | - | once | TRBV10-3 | TGTGCCATCAGTGAGTCAGGGAGGGCCTTGAACACTGAAGCTTTCTTT | CAISESGRALNTEAFF
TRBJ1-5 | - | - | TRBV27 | TGTGCCAGCAGTTTAGAGGGGGGGGCTATGGGGCAGCCCCAGCATTTT | CASSLEGGAMGQPQHF
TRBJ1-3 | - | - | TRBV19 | TGTGCCAGTAGTATTCGAGGGAGGAGTGGAAACACCATATATTTT | CASSIRGRSGNTIYF
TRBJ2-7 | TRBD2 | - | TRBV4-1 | TGCGCCAGCAGCCAAGATTTGACTAGCGGATACGAGCAGTACTTC | CASSQDLTSGYEQYF
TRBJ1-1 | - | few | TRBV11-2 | TGTGCCAGCAGCTTTCGGGGGGCGATTAAAGCTTTCTTT | CASSFRGAIKAFF
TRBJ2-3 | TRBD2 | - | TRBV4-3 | TGCGCCAGCAGCCAAGAGTCTAGCGGGGCGGATACGCAGTATTTT | CASSQESSGADTQYF
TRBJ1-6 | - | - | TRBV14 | TGTGCCAGCAGTCCGCGGGGCAGCAAATATAATTCACCCCTCCACTTT | CASSPRGSKYNSPLHF
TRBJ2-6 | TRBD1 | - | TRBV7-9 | TGTGCCAGCAGCCCGGGACAGGGGGCGCGTGGGGCCAACGTCCTGACTTTC | CASSPGQGARGANVLTF
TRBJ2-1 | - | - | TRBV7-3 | TGTGCCAGCAGCTTACCCCCCGCTGGCGAGCAGTTCTTC | CASSLPPAGEQFF
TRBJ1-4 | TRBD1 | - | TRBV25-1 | TGTGCCAGCAGTGATTATGACAGGGTTAGTGAAAAACTGTTTTTT | CASSDYDRVSEKLFF
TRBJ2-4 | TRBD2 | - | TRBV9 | TGTGCCAGCAGCGTAGGGGGGGGAGCCAAAAACATTCAGTACTTC | CASSVGGGAKNIQYF
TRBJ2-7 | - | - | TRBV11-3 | TGTGCCAGCAGCTTAGATGGGCAGGGAACCTACGAGCAGTACTTC | CASSLDGQGTYEQYF
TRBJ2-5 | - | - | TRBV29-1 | TGCAGCGTTGACGTCAGGAAAAGGGAGACCCAGTACTTC | CSVDVRKRETQYF
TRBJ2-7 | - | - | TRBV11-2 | TGTGCCAGCAGCCGGACAGACGGGGCGTACGAGCAGTACTTC | CASSRTDGAYEQYF
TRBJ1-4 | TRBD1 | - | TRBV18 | TGTGCCAGCTCACCACGGGACAGAAATAATGAAAAACTGTTTTTT | CASSPRDRNNEKLFF
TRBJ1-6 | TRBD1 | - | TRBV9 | TGTGCCAGCAGCCCACGACAGGGAGCAGATTCACCCCTCCACTTT | CASSPRQGADSPLHF
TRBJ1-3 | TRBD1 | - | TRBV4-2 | TGTGCCAGCAGCCTTATCAGGGGGCTGCAGGGTTCTTACTCTGGAAACACCATATATTTT | CASSLIRGLQGSYSGNTIYF
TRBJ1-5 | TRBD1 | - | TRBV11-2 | TGTGCCAGCAGCTTAGTAGGGGGCAGTCAGCCCCAGCATTTT | CASSLVGGSQPQHF
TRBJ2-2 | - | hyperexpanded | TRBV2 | TGTGCCAGCAGTGCAGACACCGGGGAGCTGTTTTTT | CASSADTGELFF